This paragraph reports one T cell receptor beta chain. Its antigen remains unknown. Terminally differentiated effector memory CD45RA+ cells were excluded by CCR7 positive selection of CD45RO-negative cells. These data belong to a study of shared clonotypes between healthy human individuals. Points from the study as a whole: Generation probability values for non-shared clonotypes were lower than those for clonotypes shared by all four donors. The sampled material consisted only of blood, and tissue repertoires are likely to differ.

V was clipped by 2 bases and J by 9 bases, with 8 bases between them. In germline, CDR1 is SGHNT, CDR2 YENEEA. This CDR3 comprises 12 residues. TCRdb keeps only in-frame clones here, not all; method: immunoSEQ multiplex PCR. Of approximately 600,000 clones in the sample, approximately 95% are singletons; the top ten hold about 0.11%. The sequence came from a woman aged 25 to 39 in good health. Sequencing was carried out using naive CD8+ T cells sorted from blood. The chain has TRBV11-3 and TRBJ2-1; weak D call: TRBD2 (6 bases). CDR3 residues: CASSLMRGEQFF. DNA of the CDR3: TGTGCCAGCAGCTTAATGCGGGGTGAGCAGTTCTTC.